This T cell receptor beta chain is from a study of T cells in women clearing cervical HPV infection (dated by TCRdb to 2017 to 2018). Notes on the research overall: The cases were about 23 women with histologically confirmed HPV16-related CIN3 or worse, and 2 of those women had invasive cancers. The roughly 23 controls were women who cleared a single incident HPV16 infection within 12 months without developing precancer or cancer. Case blood was taken at the visit when the lesion was first identified, whereas control blood was taken when infection was no longer detected. For cases, a median interval of roughly 150 days, with an interquartile range of about 85 to 200 days, was observed between lesion detection and blood sampling. Because only a few women had HLA typing data, the possibility that HLA type acted as a confounder could not be ruled out. The exploratory proof-of-principle case-control study was nested within the Guanacaste HPV Natural History Study in Costa Rica and compared TCR repertoires across cervical HPV16 outcomes. Cases were matched to controls by age within five years and by the year the sample was collected. A median age of approximately 32 years was observed in cases versus more than 37 in controls, and no significant differences in baseline characteristics were found. In the parent cohort, some 10,000 women aged 18 or older were enrolled in Guanacaste, Costa Rica, during 1993 to 1994 and were followed for less than 8 years. As quality controls, five blinded duplicates were added to each group, bringing the total to 60 or so samples made up of approximately 50 participants and some 10 replicates. General study outcomes and caveats: Across sequencing depths, CIN3+ cases showed significantly higher TCR repertoire richness than controls, but evenness did not differ between the groups. Because T-cell numbers per sample were unknown, differences in richness could reflect varying T-cell content rather than repertoire biology. Lower TRBV6-7 relative abundance was observed in cases than in controls (around 0.1% versus 0.15%; Bonferroni P = 0.0008). Random forest classifiers combining richness and V gene abundances distinguished cases from controls with an estimated AUC of more than 0.8. Whether associations preceded infection or resulted from infection could not be shown with the cross-sectional design, and effector/memory subsets and HPV-specific T cells were not isolated.

TCR beta CDR3 regions were amplified by multiplex PCR using the immunoSEQ assay from an average of around 1.2 ug genomic DNA per sample. To correct primer bias, the assay used a complete synthetic TCR repertoire to set an amplification baseline. Amplicons were sequenced on the Illumina platform. As for the original processing: Error correction of the sequences involved clustering with frequency ratios plus a modified nearest-neighbor algorithm, after which the sequences were analyzed in the immunoSEQ Analyzer using IMGT gene definitions. At each rarefaction depth, TCR richness and evenness were averaged across 20 rarefaction repeats, and samples with fewer sequences than that depth were excluded. Relative abundances of V, D and J genes were compared between groups using Wilcoxon rank sum tests, with FDR correction applied. In the blinded duplicates, the intraclass correlation was roughly 96% for TCR richness and averaged about 73% across more than 65 gene segments. Sourced from immuneACCESS, this table was stored by TCRdb with only in-frame sequences that have V and J called. A share of the clones is absent; for the studies checked, an unresolved V gene accounts for under half, and the remainder has no known explanation. That table is the source of V, J and clone size, and D and trimming were worked out from the DNA. The sample's table covers roughly 32,000 clones. The leading ten clones occupy under 4% of the sample.

As concerns this clone: The antigen it recognizes is unknown. The read terminates 3 residues ahead of where the CDR3 ends, so the germline J gene completes it.

Every participant had a single incident cervical HPV16 infection, and prevalent HPV16 infections were excluded. Cervical HPV DNA was detected by MY09/MY11 PCR, and genotyping was performed by dot-blot hybridization. Roughly 15 mL of heparinized blood were centrifuged, and the buffy coat was split into aliquots, frozen at -30 degrees C, and then kept at -80 degrees C. QIAGEN kits were used to extract genomic DNA from the buffy coat specimens. Looking up the germline V gene (reference sequence) yields CDR1 LNHNV and CDR2 YYDKDF. V and J are truncated by 0 bases and 0 bases respectively, leaving an intervening sequence of 6 bases. The CDR3 runs 14 amino acids, cysteine and phenylalanine included. The DNA covers only part of the CDR3, 33 bases in frame from base 1.

Sequencing used blood buffy coat. The chain couples TRBV15 to TRBJ2-7; the D gene cannot be resolved reliably. The TCR originated in a woman aged 18 to 75 with a cervical HPV16 infection that either progressed to CIN3+ or cleared (not recorded which). The CDR3 DNA, read in part, is TGTGCCACCAGCAGAGAACTTGTCTCCTACGAG. Translation gives CATSRELVSYE. The whole CDR3 sequence is CATSRELVSYEQYF.